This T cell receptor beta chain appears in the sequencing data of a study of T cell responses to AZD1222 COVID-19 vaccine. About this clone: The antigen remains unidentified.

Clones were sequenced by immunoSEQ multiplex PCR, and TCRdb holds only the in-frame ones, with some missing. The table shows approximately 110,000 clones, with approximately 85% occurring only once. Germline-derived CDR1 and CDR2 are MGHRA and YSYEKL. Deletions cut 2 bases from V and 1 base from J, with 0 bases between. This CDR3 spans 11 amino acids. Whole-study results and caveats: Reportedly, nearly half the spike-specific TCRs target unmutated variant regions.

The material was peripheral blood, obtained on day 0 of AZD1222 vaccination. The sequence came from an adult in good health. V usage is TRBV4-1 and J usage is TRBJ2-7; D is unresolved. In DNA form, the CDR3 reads TGCGCCAGCAGCCAATCCTACGAGCAGTACTTC. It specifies CASSQSYEQYF.